This T cell receptor beta chain derives from a study of Ad26.COV2.S vaccination and SARS-CoV-2 variants. Method: immunoSEQ multiplex PCR; TCRdb's copy keeps in-frame clones and lacks some. The sample has roughly 380,000 clones, 70% to 90% seen once. The treatment denotes: around 19 received Ad26.COV2.S at low or high dose, single or two shots; a few received placebo; per-sample allocation not given. Specimen acquisition occurred on day 63 following the initial vaccine or placebo injection. Boston supplied an adult donor aged 18-55 years. V was pared by 4 bases and J by 3 bases, with 22 bases between. This CDR3 has 17 residues. Germline V gives CDR1 MNHEY, CDR2 SVGEGT.

This clonotype was sampled from a person between 18 and 65 years old who received the Ad26.COV2.S COVID-19 vaccine or a placebo. Sequenced material: peripheral blood, taken in a trial of Ad26.COV2.S vaccine versus placebo. The gene calls are TRBV6-2 or TRBV6-3 and TRBJ2-7; D not certain. This chain's CDR3 is CASSSTTLGRSLYEQYF. The DNA of the CDR3 is TGTGCCAGCAGTTCAACAACACTGGGTCGATCTCTCTACGAGCAGTACTTC.